These T cell receptor beta chains were read from a single sample in a study of T cells in Graves' hyperthyroidism and ophthalmopathy. TCRdb re-called the multiplex PCR reads through MiXCR, storing one row per CDR3 protein. Of some 600,000 distinct CDR3 sequences listed, approximately 14% are singletons. Sequenced sample: blood. Receptors were obtained from a woman in her twenties or thirties with Graves' hyperthyroidism that later progressed to Graves' ophthalmopathy. Each CDR3 is given without its conserved first and last residue.

J gene | V gene | CDR3 protein
TRBJ1-3 | TRBV7-9 | AGGLLGTIY
TRBJ2-2 | TRBV7-9 | ASSLSGLAPGELF
TRBJ1-2 | TRBV2 | ASGYSDYGYT
TRBJ1-1 | TRBV20-1 | SARPSTGRTEAF
TRBJ1-6 | TRBV19 | ASRIAGTGGFVPLH
TRBJ2-7 | TRBV27 | ASSFIGTGSEQY
TRBJ2-1 | TRBV5-1 | ASSRDYSYNEQF
TRBJ1-5 | TRBV6-1 | ASRDTLSNQPQH
TRBJ1-2 | TRBV19 | ASTPGPGQGYGYT
TRBJ2-2 | TRBV7-9 | ASSLKGKPGELF
TRBJ1-2 | TRBV28 | ASCRGPILYGYT
TRBJ2-3 | TRBV19 | ASSPFVHKNTDTQY
TRBJ2-7 | TRBV2 | ASNIAGANYEQY
TRBJ2-1 | TRBV20-1 | SAPTSGRLYNEQF
TRBJ2-5 | TRBV5-1 | ASALAGGSQETQY
TRBJ2-7 | TRBV11-2 | ASSPGTLGRKNYEQY
TRBJ2-1 | TRBV19 | ASRRGAGELYNEQF
TRBJ2-7 | TRBV6-1 | ASSPPVTSGSSVFTHEQY
TRBJ2-1 | TRBV20-1 | SACRASAGVNEQF
TRBJ2-1 | TRBV3-1 | ASSQPGLQLPGNEQF
TRBJ1-5 | TRBV6-6 | ASSYRLNQPQH
TRBJ2-1 | TRBV7-2 | ASSFGGSFRYEQF
TRBJ2-6 | TRBV19 | ASSSLKLGTAGANVLT
TRBJ1-5 | TRBV19 | ASSIEDRGSNQPQH
TRBJ2-5 | TRBV24-1 | ATPIRYRGGQETQY
TRBJ1-4 | TRBV27 | ASSLWGTPREKLF
TRBJ2-5 | TRBV11-3 | ASSPGADRRETQY
TRBJ2-5 | TRBV27 | ASSWGLAGQGDIQTQY
TRBJ2-2 | TRBV30 | AWTGLSRELF